Listed below are T cell receptor beta chains from one sample, sequenced in a study of blood T cell repertoires in COVID-19. Sequenced by immunoSEQ multiplex PCR; TCRdb stores in-frame clones only, minus some. This table has under 110,000 clones, 70% to 85% appearing once. Sequencing used peripheral blood. Receptors were obtained from a woman aged 55-70 years with acute or convalescent COVID-19. Both conserved end residues are part of each CDR3. A D gene is named only where the DNA matches it firmly. Size is stated for part of the rows, as once, few or many counts, or as a class when the clone is expanded.

j_gene	abundance	len	d_gene	v_gene	CDR3aa	CDR3nt
TRBJ2-3	.	15	TRBD1	TRBV19	CASSIGDRPTDTQYF	TGTGCCAGTAGTATAGGGGACAGGCCAACAGATACGCAGTATTTT
TRBJ1-4	.	14	TRBD1	TRBV3-1/TRBV3-2	CASSLGQSNEKLFF	TGTGCCAGCAGCCTGGGACAGAGTAATGAAAAACTGTTTTTT
TRBJ1-5	.	16	.	TRBV3-1/TRBV3-2	CASSQEGPYSNQPQHF	TGTGCCAGCAGCCAAGAGGGGCCCTATAGCAATCAGCCCCAGCATTTT
TRBJ2-1	.	16	TRBD1	TRBV4-1	CASSQTTGGIRNEQFF	TGCGCCAGCAGCCAGACGACAGGGGGCATCCGAAATGAGCAGTTCTTC
TRBJ1-1	.	15	.	TRBV7-7	CASSPLGSGDTEAFF	TGTGCCAGCAGCCCTCTGGGGAGCGGAGACACTGAAGCTTTCTTT
TRBJ2-1	.	16	TRBD2	TRBV7-6	CASSQRAGDSYNEQFF	TGTGCCAGCAGCCAGAGGGCGGGAGACTCCTACAATGAGCAGTTCTTC
TRBJ2-2	.	15	.	TRBV7-8	CASSLVIGDTGELFF	TGTGCCAGCAGCTTAGTAATTGGAGACACCGGGGAGCTGTTTTTT
TRBJ1-3	.	14	.	TRBV7-2	CASSADGAGNTIYF	TGTGCCAGCAGTGCCGACGGGGCTGGAAACACCATATATTTT
TRBJ2-7	.	20	.	TRBV5-1	CASSTRVGTGSSGSYYEQYF	TGCGCCAGCAGCACGCGCGTGGGGACAGGTAGTAGCGGGAGCTACTACGAGCAGTACTTC
TRBJ2-3	.	16	.	TRBV5-1	CASSLDQGSRTDTQYF	TGCGCCAGCAGCTTGGATCAGGGGTCTCGCACAGATACGCAGTATTTT
TRBJ1-2	.	13	TRBD1	TRBV5-1	CASSGGQGDSYTF	TGCGCCAGCAGCGGTGGACAGGGGGACAGCTACACCTTC
TRBJ1-6	.	17	TRBD1	TRBV2	CASSEYRGPTYNSPLHF	TGTGCCAGCAGTGAATACAGGGGGCCGACCTATAATTCACCCCTCCACTTT
TRBJ2-1	.	14	TRBD1	TRBV20-1	CSASRWDRENEQFF	TGCAGTGCTAGTCGCTGGGACAGGGAAAACGAGCAGTTCTTC
TRBJ1-1	.	13	.	TRBV7-8	CASSRQMNTEAFF	TGTGCCAGCAGCCGACAGATGAACACTGAAGCTTTCTTT
TRBJ2-5	.	16	.	TRBV5-1	CASSPAPGAQQETQYF	TGCGCCAGCAGCCCGGCCCCAGGGGCGCAACAAGAGACCCAGTACTTC
TRBJ2-1	.	14	.	TRBV6-5	CASSYSTRYNEQFF	TGTGCCAGCAGTTACTCAACTCGTTACAATGAGCAGTTCTTC
TRBJ2-5	.	15	.	TRBV5-1	CASSLGTVEGETQYF	TGCGCCAGCAGCTTGGGGACAGTCGAGGGGGAGACCCAGTACTTC
TRBJ1-2	.	14	.	TRBV7-2	CASSVPQNNYGYTF	TGTGCCAGCAGCGTCCCACAGAATAACTATGGCTACACCTTC
TRBJ1-5	.	19	TRBD1	TRBV5-1	CASSLVPGQGTYSNQPQHF	TGCGCCAGCAGCTTGGTCCCGGGACAGGGGACCTATAGCAATCAGCCCCAGCATTTT
TRBJ1-5	.	14	.	TRBV5-8	CASTIRGSNQPQHF	TGTGCCAGCACTATAAGGGGGAGCAATCAGCCCCAGCATTTT
TRBJ1-5	.	14	.	TRBV9	CASSAEAGRQPQHF	TGTGCCAGCAGCGCCGAGGCCGGTAGGCAGCCCCAGCATTTT
TRBJ2-5	.	23	TRBD2	TRBV19	CASSTRQDKSHPGLAGFRETQYF	TGTGCCAGTAGTACCCGACAGGACAAAAGTCATCCGGGACTAGCGGGATTTAGGGAGACCCAGTACTTC
TRBJ1-6	.	19	TRBD1	TRBV27	CASSDRGQGGGEYNSPLHF	TGTGCCAGCAGCGACCGGGGACAGGGGGGCGGGGAATATAATTCACCCCTCCACTTT
TRBJ2-5	few	16	TRBD2	TRBV10-2	CASSPGLAGGAETQYF	TGCGCCAGCAGCCCGGGACTAGCGGGAGGGGCGGAGACCCAGTACTTC
TRBJ2-1	.	13	.	TRBV11-1	CASSHGVRGEQFF	TGTGCCAGCAGCCACGGAGTCCGTGGTGAGCAGTTCTTC
TRBJ1-1	.	13	TRBD1	TRBV5-1	CASSPGTAPEAFF	TGCGCCAGCAGCCCGGGGACAGCACCTGAAGCTTTCTTT
TRBJ1-2	.	17	.	TRBV28	CASSDFYAGARIYGYTF	TGTGCCAGCAGTGATTTTTATGCGGGGGCCCGAATCTATGGCTACACCTTC
TRBJ2-6	once	15	.	TRBV6-6	CASSLGFSGANVLTF	TGTGCCAGCAGTCTGGGCTTCTCTGGGGCCAACGTCCTGACTTTC
TRBJ2-7	.	14	.	TRBV11-2	CASTPLRGSYEQYF	TGTGCCAGCACCCCGTTAAGGGGGTCCTACGAGCAGTACTTC
TRBJ2-5	.	14	TRBD2	TRBV27	CASSLKGLKETQYF	TGTGCCAGCAGTTTAAAGGGACTAAAAGAGACCCAGTACTTC
TRBJ2-6	.	17	.	TRBV10-2	CASSGGRGATGANVLTF	TGCGCCAGCAGTGGGGGACGGGGGGCTACTGGGGCCAACGTCCTGACTTTC
TRBJ1-4	once	15	TRBD1	TRBV28	CASSLWKGAYEKLFF	TGTGCCAGCAGTTTATGGAAGGGGGCGTACGAAAAACTGTTTTTT
TRBJ2-7	.	13	TRBD1	TRBV29-1	CSAETGASYEQYF	TGCAGCGCGGAGACAGGGGCTTCCTACGAGCAGTACTTC
TRBJ1-4	.	16	TRBD1	TRBV9	CASSQKLTGAGEKLFF	TGTGCCAGCAGCCAGAAGCTGACAGGGGCTGGTGAAAAACTGTTTTTT
TRBJ1-2	.	14	TRBD1	TRBV19	CASSTGTGGRGYTF	TGTGCCAGTAGTACGGGGACAGGGGGCCGTGGCTACACCTTC
TRBJ1-6	.	15	.	TRBV18	CASSPGGGYNSPLHF	TGTGCCAGCTCACCAGGGGGCGGCTATAATTCACCCCTCCACTTT
TRBJ2-7	few	14	.	TRBV5-6	CASSLVRLPYEQYF	TGTGCCAGCAGCTTGGTCAGGCTACCCTACGAGCAGTACTTC
TRBJ2-5	.	11	.	TRBV20-1	CSYLNQETQYF	TGCAGTTACTTAAATCAAGAGACCCAGTACTTC
TRBJ1-2	few	13	.	TRBV18	CASSPGRGDGYTF	TGTGCCAGCTCGCCTGGGCGCGGGGATGGCTACACCTTC
TRBJ1-1	.	15	TRBD1	TRBV10-1	CASSEGDSRNTEAFF	TGCGCCAGCAGTGAGGGGGACAGCAGAAACACTGAAGCTTTCTTT
TRBJ1-2	.	11	.	TRBV2	CASSPFGGYTF	TGTGCCAGCAGCCCCTTCGGGGGCTACACCTTC
TRBJ2-3	.	14	TRBD1	TRBV7-9	CASSLTGRTDTQYF	TGTGCCAGCAGCTTGACAGGGCGCACAGATACGCAGTATTTT
TRBJ1-2	.	14	.	TRBV7-8	CASSLVRQGYGYTF	TGTGCCAGCAGCTTAGTTCGCCAGGGCTATGGCTACACCTTC
TRBJ1-1	once	14	TRBD1	TRBV5-4	CASSLAGTVGEAFF	TGTGCCAGCAGCTTGGCCGGGACAGTCGGAGAAGCTTTCTTT
TRBJ2-3	once	14	.	TRBV18	CASSPGQPRDTQYF	TGTGCCAGCTCACCGGGACAACCTCGGGATACGCAGTATTTT
TRBJ1-1	once	15	TRBD1	TRBV2	CASSERTGRVTEAFF	TGTGCCAGCAGTGAGAGGACAGGGAGAGTCACTGAAGCTTTCTTT
TRBJ2-3	.	14	TRBD2	TRBV2	CAMRLAGGTDTQYF	TGTGCCATGCGACTAGCGGGTGGCACAGATACGCAGTATTTT
TRBJ2-1	once	11	.	TRBV12-3/TRBV12-4	CASSYYNEQFF	TGTGCCAGCAGCTACTACAATGAGCAGTTCTTC
TRBJ2-7	.	14	.	TRBV5-1	CASSFGPSTGDKYF	TGCGCCAGCAGCTTCGGACCCTCCACTGGGGACAAGTACTTC
TRBJ1-1	.	13	.	TRBV2	CASSETAGYEAFF	TGTGCCAGCAGTGAAACCGCGGGTTATGAAGCTTTCTTT
TRBJ2-5	.	16	TRBD2	TRBV7-9	CASSSWTSGRGKTQYF	TGTGCCAGCAGCTCCTGGACTAGCGGGAGGGGTAAGACCCAGTACTTC
TRBJ1-2	.	14	.	TRBV27	CASSLRVRGYGYTF	TGTGCCAGCAGTTTACGGGTCAGGGGCTATGGCTACACCTTC
TRBJ2-1	.	11	.	TRBV5-1	CASSFTNEQFF	TGCGCCAGCAGCTTTACAAATGAGCAGTTCTTC
TRBJ1-1	.	13	.	TRBV25-1	CASSQAGKAEAFF	TGTGCCAGCAGTCAAGCAGGGAAGGCTGAAGCTTTCTTT
TRBJ1-5	.	13	.	TRBV18	CASSPAGNQPQHF	TGTGCCAGCTCACCGGCAGGTAATCAGCCCCAGCATTTT